This TCR beta chain derives from a study of cytomegalovirus exposure and HLA in healthy donors (TCRdb year 2017). For the study in its entirety: In an earlier analysis of approximately 500 of the donors, about 270 Gb of sequence data and 90 million to 120 million unique TCR beta sequences from 150 million to 200 million T cells were reported. Approximately 330 gigabases of sequencing data and approximately 92 million unique TCR sequences made up an early release that covered nearly 650 HLA-typed donors. Of the 300 to 400 genotyped donors, about 80% fell in the genetic ancestry cluster associated with self-reported Caucasian donors. The aim of the study was to test whether cataloging public T cell receptors could identify signatures of past pathogen exposure. The study used immunosequencing to profile the T cell repertoires of some 600 subjects and linked those repertoires to cytomegalovirus serostatus. Besides the first cohort of hundreds of subjects, a separate validation cohort made up of 120 different subjects was used. To predict cytomegalovirus infection status, the study brought together high-throughput TCR immunosequencing, statistical association of individual TCRs with disease status, and machine learning. To study patterns of TCR occurrence, a later analysis re-analyzed previously published TCR beta repertoires from more than 550 donors and added high-resolution HLA genotyping. Rather than drawing on any new phenotypic data, the later analysis identified candidate immune exposures from TCR beta sequences and the way those sequences occurred across donors. An earlier analysis of 500 to 750 of the donors applied high-throughput TCR beta sequencing to assess whether each TCR beta V gene segment acted as functional or pseudogenic. Donor age, sex, ethnicity and CMV serostatus were compiled together with the repertoire data. Genome-wide SNP genotypes for about 55% of the roughly 670 donors were used in a later genetic analysis, which treated that subset as a discovery cohort. All discovery cohort repertoires had been generated on a single sequencing platform. HLA typing covered class I and class II loci at four-digit resolution. The number of donors typed differed by locus, with roughly 629-640 for A, B, C, DRB1 and DQB1, more than 500 for DQA1, 600 to 610 for DPA1, and 472 for DPB1. Roughly 5 DR-DQ haplotypes were handled as single units for association and clustering, since linkage in the cohort was strong. Across about 380 genotyped donors of the cohort, an average of approximately 240,000 unique TCR beta nucleotide sequences per donor were sequenced, and 15% to 20% of those sequences were non-productive. What the authors observed across the whole study: In an earlier analysis of 587 of the donors, most TCR beta V segments appeared in productive rearrangements about 87% or about 30% of the time, broadly matching IMGT annotations. Because the 87-base-pair reads could not distinguish some IMGT-functional V segments, including TRBV6-2 and TRBV6-3, those segments were excluded. Most TCR sequences were seen in very few donors, while some public TCRs were found in many individuals. In a later analysis, TCR association rates were found to vary across HLA loci, with the most associated TCRs seen for DRB1 alleles and the fewest for HLA-C alleles. Assigning TCR associations to individual alleles was difficult when HLA alleles, especially DR and DQ, strongly co-occurred. In a later genetic analysis, a missense DCLRE1C variant was associated with V-gene and J-gene trimming of TCR beta chains, and the association was replicated in an independent cohort. A group of highly shared sequence variants was considered likely to be a technical artifact of the sequencing pipeline. In both the original and validation cohorts, the classifier was reported to diagnose cytomegalovirus status with high specificity and sensitivity. According to the authors, the approach could potentially be generalized to other disease states and immunological phenotypes. CMV serostatus was the only immune exposure information available for the cohort. Most CMV-associated TCR beta chains appeared to be HLA-restricted in a later analysis, and the HLA associations seemed to be driven largely by CMV exposure. A further reported finding was that TCR beta sequences accurately predicted the HLA-A and HLA-B alleles for most subjects in the first cohort. HLA typing was unavailable for some donors at each locus, so association tests used only the typed subset. Correlated functional status among segregating V segments might reflect linkage disequilibrium, but an unknown experimental factor could not be ruled out. A later analysis found that HLA-associated TCR beta chains were more clonally expanded and had lower generation probabilities than equally common non-associated chains. This cohort had only TCR beta chains sequenced, and the lack of alpha or paired-chain data limited which features could be detected. A later analysis reported that several top co-occurrence clusters appeared linked to parvovirus B19, influenza, CMV and Epstein-Barr virus. Because counts were too low, roughly 18 rarely observed V segments, including chromosome 9 orphons, were left out of the earlier analysis of some 640 of the donors. Roughly uniform sequencing depth across donors was assumed in presence/absence analyses, although this assumption may not hold. A later analysis associated 16,951 TCR beta sequences with specific HLA alleles at a false discovery rate of 0.05. A later genetic analysis reported fewer N-insertions in productive TCRs among donors in an Asian-associated ancestry cluster than the roughly 690-donor mean. Three of the identified cytomegalovirus-associated TCR beta chains were confirmed in vitro to be specific for cytomegalovirus antigens. The study gave a list of 150 to 200 TCR beta chains associated with cytomegalovirus.

Between the V and J ends, shortened by 0 bases and 10 bases respectively, the junction contains 14 bases. CDR1 and CDR2 are read off the germline V gene as SGHDT and YYEEEE. The CDR3 holds 14 amino acids from the cysteine to the phenylalanine. The only DNA kept is the CDR3, 42 bases in frame from the first base. The cohort comprised around 700 healthy bone marrow donors. All cohort members were sampled while nominally healthy, although unrecorded immune exposures were likely present. The donor was CMV seronegative and belonged to the group of roughly 330 seronegative cohort members. Each donor provided a peripheral blood sample, and peripheral blood mononuclear cells were used for TCR beta sequencing. The Qiagen DNeasy Blood Extraction Kit was used to extract genomic DNA from the blood cell samples. The library came from the immunoSEQ multiplex PCR assay. A mixture of 60 forward primers for TCR Vbeta segments and 13 reverse primers for TCR Jbeta segments was used in the multiplex PCR. Amplification of the CDR3 region of rearranged TCR beta genes was performed with a multiplex PCR assay on genomic DNA. On the Illumina HiSeq System, the amplified TCR beta libraries were sequenced as 87-base-pair reads. Per the original workflow: A later analysis tallied approximately 87 million unique TCR beta chains across the 666 repertoires, and around 12 million of those chains were shared by two or more donors. A nearest-neighbor algorithm error-corrected the raw reads and collapsed the reads into unique sequences, merging closely related sequences to remove PCR and sequencing errors. V, D and J gene segments were assigned by aligning CDR3 sequences to IMGT reference sequences. For a sequence to be retained, a match of at least six nucleotides to both a V gene segment and a J gene segment was required. Rearrangements were called productive when the CDR3 lacked stop codons and stayed in frame with V and J; all others were non-productive. Following IMGT convention, CDR3 was defined as the stretch from the second conserved V-encoded cysteine up to the conserved J-encoded phenylalanine. Sequences without an unambiguous match to a single V gene segment were excluded from the earlier analysis of about 600 of the donors. An earlier analysis of a few hundred of the donors called V segments functional above 56.7% productive rearrangements and segregating when the between-donor standard deviation exceeded 5%. A statistical classification framework was built for diagnosing cytomegalovirus status from the catalog of TCR beta chain sequences. A later analysis assigned V and J genes by comparing TCR nucleotide sequences with IMGT/GENE-DB human TR gene sequences. A later analysis assigned CDR3 sequences and most-parsimonious VDJ recombination scenarios with the TCRdist pipeline. In a later analysis, each TCR beta chain was defined by its CDR3 amino acid sequence together with its V-gene family, and reads without a unique V-gene family were excluded. To address suspected cross-contamination and a sequencing artifact, a later analysis removed under 600 highly shared, low-generation-probability nucleotide sequences. In a later analysis, a clonal expansion index was calculated for each public chain from normalized within-repertoire ranks of inferred template counts. A later analysis computed generation probabilities with a VDJ recombination model fitted to out-of-frame rearrangements, and checked the results against IGoR. In a later analysis, TCR-TCR, TCR-HLA and TCR-CMV co-occurrence was scored with hypergeometric tests, and a repertoire-size bias correction was applied to TCR pairs. A later analysis estimated false discovery rates by permuting HLA or CMV assignments 20 times. In a later analysis, co-occurring TCRs were grouped using DBSCAN, with TCRdist sequence similarity added in when clustering inside HLA-allele-positive subsets. Repertoires with fewer than 30,000 or more than 120,000 public chains, plus five repertoires with anomalous nucleotide sharing, were excluded from co-occurrence clustering. TCRdb obtained this table from immuneACCESS and retained in-frame rearrangements with V and J assigned. These tables miss some clones; where compared with another copy, unresolved V genes account for less than half of the shortfall, and the remainder is unexplained. That table is the source of V, J and clone size, and D and trimming were worked out from the DNA. For this sample the table gives about 140,000 clones, of which around three quarters were detected only once. Over 2% of the sample rests with the top ten.

As to this clone: What antigen it recognizes has not been identified. No much larger clone exists at a distance of one base, and base qualities are not known.

The rearrangement combines TRBV5-6 with TRBJ2-1; the D gene is possibly TRBD1, with 6 bases matching. The clonotype was recovered from a man aged 40-49 years in good health and CMV-seronegative. The sample comprised PBMCs. The DNA sequence is as follows: TGTGCCAGCAGCTTGGGCCTGGGAACAGGGGAGCAGTTCTTC. This codes for CASSLGLGTGEQFF.